The 5 T cell receptor beta chains presented below share a single source sample, sequenced in a study of CD8 T cells in ankylosing spondylitis. MiXCR was run by TCRdb on the 5' RACE reads, yielding one entry per CDR3 protein. The repertoire has about 250,000 distinct CDR3 sequences, 32% of them found once; the top ten carry approximately 4.6%. Sequencing was carried out using blood, either unsorted or a sorted T cell fraction (not recorded which). The receptor source for this set is a male donor with ankylosing spondylitis or in good health (not recorded which).

This clonotype has a handful of counts. This chain connects TRBV7-9 to TRBJ2-5, with D perhaps matching TRBD1 (6 bases). CDR1 and CDR2 (germline): SEHNR, FQNEAQ (reference sequence). V lost 5 bases to trimming and J lost 5 bases, with 15 bases between them. The CDR3 is made up of 14 amino acids. The CDR3 DNA sequence: TGTGCCAGCAGCCTTGTAACAGGGTGGGAGACCCAGTACTTC. Residues: CASSLVTGWETQYF.

This clonotype was seen many times. This chain joins TRBV7-9 and TRBJ2-3; 11 bases fit TRBD2. The J segment lost 3 bases and the V segment lost 5 bases, leaving 1 base of the junction unmatched. CDR3 length: 14 amino acids. Germline V gene sequence: CDR1 SEHNR, CDR2 FQNEAQ (reference sequence). Here the CDR3 reads CASSRLAGTDTQYF. The CDR3 region has the DNA TGTGCCAGCAGCCGACTAGCGGGGACAGATACGCAGTATTTT.

This clonotype was found a few times. This sequence joins TRBV6-1 and TRBJ1-4; weak D call: TRBD1 (6 bases). Trimming stripped 3 bases from V and 0 bases from J, with 8 bases between. The CDR3 is 15 amino acids. CDR1 is MNHNS, CDR2 SASEGT, per germline. This CDR3 reads CASSEDSATNEKLFF. CDR3 coding DNA: TGTGCCAGCAGTGAGGACAGCGCAACTAATGAAAAACTGTTTTTT.

The genes are TRBV5-1 and TRBJ2-1; tentatively, D is TRBD1 or TRBD2 (5 bases each). Germline V gene lookup returns CDR1 SGHRS and CDR2 YFSETQ. V was shortened by 4 bases and J by 0 bases, with 11 bases between the two germline ends. This CDR3 has 15 amino acids. The CDR3 DNA sequence: TGCGCCAGCAGCAGGGACGGGACCTCCTACAATGAGCAGTTCTTC. Protein product: CASSRDGTSYNEQFF.

The chain couples TRBV20-1 to TRBJ1-2; 7 bases fit TRBD1. The CDR3 spans 12 residues. J lost 8 bases, V lost 6 bases, and 9 bases had no gene match. Germline loops: CDR1 DFQATT, CDR2 SNEGSKA (reference sequence). CDR3 region: CSAATGAGGYTF. For the CDR3, the DNA is TGCAGTGCCGCCACAGGGGCGGGGGGCTACACCTTC.